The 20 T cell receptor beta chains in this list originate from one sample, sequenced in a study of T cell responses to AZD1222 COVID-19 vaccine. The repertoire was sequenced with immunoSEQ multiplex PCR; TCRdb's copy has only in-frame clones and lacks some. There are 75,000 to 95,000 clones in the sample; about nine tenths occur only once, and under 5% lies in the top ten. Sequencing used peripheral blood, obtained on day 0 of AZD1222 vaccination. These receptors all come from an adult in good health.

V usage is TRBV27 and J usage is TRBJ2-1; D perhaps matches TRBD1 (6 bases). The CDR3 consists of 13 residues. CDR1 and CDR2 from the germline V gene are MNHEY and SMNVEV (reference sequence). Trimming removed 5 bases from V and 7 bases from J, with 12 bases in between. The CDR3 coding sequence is TGTGCCAGCAGTCCACCAGGGGTGAATGAGCAGTTCTTC. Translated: CASSPPGVNEQFF.

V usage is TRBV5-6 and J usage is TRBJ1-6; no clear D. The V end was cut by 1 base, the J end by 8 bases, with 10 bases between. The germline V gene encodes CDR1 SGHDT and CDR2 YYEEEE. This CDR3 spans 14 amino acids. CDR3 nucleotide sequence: TGTGCCAGCAGCTTGAACCAGTGGGATTCACCCCTCCACTTT. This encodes CASSLNQWDSPLHF.

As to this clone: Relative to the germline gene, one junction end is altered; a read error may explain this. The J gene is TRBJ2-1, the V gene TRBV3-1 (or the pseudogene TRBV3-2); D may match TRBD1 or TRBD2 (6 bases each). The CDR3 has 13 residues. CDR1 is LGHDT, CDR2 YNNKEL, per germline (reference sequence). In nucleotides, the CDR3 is TGTGCCAGCAGCCACCCGGGGGACAAGGAGCAGTTCTTC. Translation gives CASSHPGDKEQFF.

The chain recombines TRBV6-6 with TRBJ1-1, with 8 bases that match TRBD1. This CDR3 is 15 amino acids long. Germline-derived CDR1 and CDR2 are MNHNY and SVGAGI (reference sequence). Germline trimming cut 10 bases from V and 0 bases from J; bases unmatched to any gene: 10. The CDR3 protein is CATRGTGGVNTEAFF. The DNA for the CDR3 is TGTGCCACCAGGGGGACAGGAGGTGTGAACACTGAAGCTTTCTTT.

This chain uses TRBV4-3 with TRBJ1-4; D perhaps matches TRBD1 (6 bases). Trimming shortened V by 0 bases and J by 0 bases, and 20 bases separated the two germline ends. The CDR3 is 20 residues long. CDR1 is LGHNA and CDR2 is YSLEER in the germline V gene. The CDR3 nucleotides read TGCGCCAGCAGCCAAGATAACCCCCAGGGGTATGCTGCAACTAATGAAAAACTGTTTTTT. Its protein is CASSQDNPQGYAATNEKLFF.

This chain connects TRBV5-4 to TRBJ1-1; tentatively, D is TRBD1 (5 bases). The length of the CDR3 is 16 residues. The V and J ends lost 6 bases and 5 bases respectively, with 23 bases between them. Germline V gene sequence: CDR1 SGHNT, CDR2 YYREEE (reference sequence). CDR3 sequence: CASTIAGAHVGTEAFF. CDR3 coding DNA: TGTGCCAGCACCATCGCCGGGGCCCACGTAGGGACTGAAGCTTTCTTT.

The CDR3, as DNA: TGTGCCAGCAGTGAACCTGGTAGCCAGGGGCTTTCCTATGGCTACACCTTC. It codes for CASSEPGSQGLSYGYTF. This rearrangement joins TRBV6-1 to TRBJ1-2, with D possibly being TRBD1 (6 bases). The CDR3 is made up of 17 amino acids. The V end was cut by 2 bases, the J end by 4 bases, with 20 bases between. CDR1 and CDR2 (germline): MNHNS, SASEGT.

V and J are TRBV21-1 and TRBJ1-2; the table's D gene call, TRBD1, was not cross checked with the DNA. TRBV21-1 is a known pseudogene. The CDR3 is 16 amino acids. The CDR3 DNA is TGTGCCAGCAGCAAATACCGACAGGGGGTTCCAGATGGCTACACCTTC. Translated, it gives CASSKYRQGVPDGYTF.

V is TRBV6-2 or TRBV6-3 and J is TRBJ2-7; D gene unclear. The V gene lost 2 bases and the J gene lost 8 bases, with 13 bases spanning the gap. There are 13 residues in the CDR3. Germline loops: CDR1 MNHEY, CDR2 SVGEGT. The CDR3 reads CASSYGMDSKQYF. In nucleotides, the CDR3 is TGTGCCAGCAGTTACGGAATGGATTCGAAGCAGTACTTC.

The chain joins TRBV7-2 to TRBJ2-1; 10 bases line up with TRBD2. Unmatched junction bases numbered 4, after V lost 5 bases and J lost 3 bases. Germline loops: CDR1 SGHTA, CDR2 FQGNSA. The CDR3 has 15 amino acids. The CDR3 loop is CASSGRTSGYNEQFF. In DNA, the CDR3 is TGTGCCAGCAGCGGTCGGACTAGCGGCTACAATGAGCAGTTCTTC.

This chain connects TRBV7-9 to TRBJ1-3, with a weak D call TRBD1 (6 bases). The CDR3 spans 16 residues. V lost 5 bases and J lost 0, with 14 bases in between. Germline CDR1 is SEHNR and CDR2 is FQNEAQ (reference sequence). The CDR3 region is CASSPPGQYSGNTIYF. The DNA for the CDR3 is TGTGCCAGCAGCCCCCCCGGACAGTACTCTGGAAACACCATATATTTT.

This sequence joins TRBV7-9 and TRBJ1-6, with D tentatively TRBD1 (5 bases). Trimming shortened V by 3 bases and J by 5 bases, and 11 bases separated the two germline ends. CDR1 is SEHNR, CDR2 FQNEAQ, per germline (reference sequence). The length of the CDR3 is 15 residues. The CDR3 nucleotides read TGTGCCAGCAGCTTTGGGGGGGAAAATAATTCACCCCTCCACTTT. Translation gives CASSFGGENNSPLHF. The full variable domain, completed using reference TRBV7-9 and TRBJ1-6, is DTGVSQNPRHKITKRGQNVTFRCDPISEHNRLYWYRQTLGQGPEFLTYFQNEAQLEKSRLLSDRFSAERPKGSFSTLEIQRTEQGDSAMYLCASSFGGENNSPLHFGNGTRLTVT.

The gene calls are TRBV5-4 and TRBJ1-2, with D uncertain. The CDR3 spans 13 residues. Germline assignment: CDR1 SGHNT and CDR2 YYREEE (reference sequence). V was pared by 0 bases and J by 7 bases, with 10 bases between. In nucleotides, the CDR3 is TGTGCCAGCAGCTTGGGAGGAAAGTCTGGCTACACCTTC. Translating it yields CASSLGGKSGYTF.

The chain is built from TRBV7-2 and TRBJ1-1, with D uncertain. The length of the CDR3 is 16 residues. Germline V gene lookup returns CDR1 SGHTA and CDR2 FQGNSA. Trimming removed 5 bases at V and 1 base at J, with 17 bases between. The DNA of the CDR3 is TGTGCCAGCAGCACCCGGGAGTTGATTACGAACACTGAAGCTTTCTTT. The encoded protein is CASSTRELITNTEAFF.

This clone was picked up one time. In DNA, the CDR3 is TGTGCCAGCAGCTCAATTCATGCGGAGACCCAGTACTTC. Encoded protein: CASSSIHAETQYF. This rearrangement joins TRBV7-2 to TRBJ2-5; no clear D gene. With 4 bases removed from V and 5 bases from J, the gap between germline ends came to 11 bases. The CDR3 loop spans 13 amino acids. Germline V gene lookup returns CDR1 SGHTA and CDR2 FQGNSA.

The CDR3 here is CASSQDSGRTYGYTF. CDR3 DNA: TGTGCCAGCAGCCAAGATAGCGGGAGAACGTACGGCTACACCTTC. The chain uses TRBV4-2 and TRBJ1-2; D gene uncertain. Trimming took off 0 bases at V and 8 bases at J, with 16 bases between the two ends. The CDR3 loop spans 15 amino acids. Germline CDR1 is LGHNA and CDR2 is YNFKEQ.

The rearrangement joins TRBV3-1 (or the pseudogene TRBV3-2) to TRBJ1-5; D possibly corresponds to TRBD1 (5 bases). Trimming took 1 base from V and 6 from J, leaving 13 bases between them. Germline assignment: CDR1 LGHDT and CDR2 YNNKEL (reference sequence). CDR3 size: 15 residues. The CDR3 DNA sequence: TGTGCCAGCAGCCAAGGGGAGGGGTTCAGTCAGCCCCAGCATTTT. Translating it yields CASSQGEGFSQPQHF.

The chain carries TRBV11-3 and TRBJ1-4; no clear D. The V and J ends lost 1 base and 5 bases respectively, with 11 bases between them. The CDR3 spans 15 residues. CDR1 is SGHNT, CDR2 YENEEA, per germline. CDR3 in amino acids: CASSLGSAGNEKLFF. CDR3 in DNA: TGTGCCAGCAGCTTAGGGTCGGCGGGGAATGAAAAACTGTTTTTT. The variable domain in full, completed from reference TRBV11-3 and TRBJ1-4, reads EAGVVQSPRYKIIEKKQPVAFWCNPISGHNTLYWYLQNLGQGPELLIRYENEEAVDDSQLPKDRFSAERLKGVDSTLKIQPAELGDSAVYLCASSLGSAGNEKLFFGSGTQLSVL.

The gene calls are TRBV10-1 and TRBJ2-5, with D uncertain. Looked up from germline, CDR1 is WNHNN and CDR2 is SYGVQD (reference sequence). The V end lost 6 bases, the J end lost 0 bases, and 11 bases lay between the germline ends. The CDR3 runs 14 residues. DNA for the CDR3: TGCGCCAGCAGCGGCGCTCAGAACCAAGAGACCCAGTACTTC. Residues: CASSGAQNQETQYF.

CDR3 nucleotides: TGTGCCATCACCATAAGCGGTTCTAGCACAGATACGCAGTATTTT. Its protein product is CAITISGSSTDTQYF. This chain uses TRBV10-3 with TRBJ2-3; D might be TRBD2 (5 bases). The V end lost 7 bases, the J end lost 0 bases, and 14 bases lay between the germline ends. Germline CDR1 is ENHRY and CDR2 is SYGVKD. The CDR3 consists of 15 residues.